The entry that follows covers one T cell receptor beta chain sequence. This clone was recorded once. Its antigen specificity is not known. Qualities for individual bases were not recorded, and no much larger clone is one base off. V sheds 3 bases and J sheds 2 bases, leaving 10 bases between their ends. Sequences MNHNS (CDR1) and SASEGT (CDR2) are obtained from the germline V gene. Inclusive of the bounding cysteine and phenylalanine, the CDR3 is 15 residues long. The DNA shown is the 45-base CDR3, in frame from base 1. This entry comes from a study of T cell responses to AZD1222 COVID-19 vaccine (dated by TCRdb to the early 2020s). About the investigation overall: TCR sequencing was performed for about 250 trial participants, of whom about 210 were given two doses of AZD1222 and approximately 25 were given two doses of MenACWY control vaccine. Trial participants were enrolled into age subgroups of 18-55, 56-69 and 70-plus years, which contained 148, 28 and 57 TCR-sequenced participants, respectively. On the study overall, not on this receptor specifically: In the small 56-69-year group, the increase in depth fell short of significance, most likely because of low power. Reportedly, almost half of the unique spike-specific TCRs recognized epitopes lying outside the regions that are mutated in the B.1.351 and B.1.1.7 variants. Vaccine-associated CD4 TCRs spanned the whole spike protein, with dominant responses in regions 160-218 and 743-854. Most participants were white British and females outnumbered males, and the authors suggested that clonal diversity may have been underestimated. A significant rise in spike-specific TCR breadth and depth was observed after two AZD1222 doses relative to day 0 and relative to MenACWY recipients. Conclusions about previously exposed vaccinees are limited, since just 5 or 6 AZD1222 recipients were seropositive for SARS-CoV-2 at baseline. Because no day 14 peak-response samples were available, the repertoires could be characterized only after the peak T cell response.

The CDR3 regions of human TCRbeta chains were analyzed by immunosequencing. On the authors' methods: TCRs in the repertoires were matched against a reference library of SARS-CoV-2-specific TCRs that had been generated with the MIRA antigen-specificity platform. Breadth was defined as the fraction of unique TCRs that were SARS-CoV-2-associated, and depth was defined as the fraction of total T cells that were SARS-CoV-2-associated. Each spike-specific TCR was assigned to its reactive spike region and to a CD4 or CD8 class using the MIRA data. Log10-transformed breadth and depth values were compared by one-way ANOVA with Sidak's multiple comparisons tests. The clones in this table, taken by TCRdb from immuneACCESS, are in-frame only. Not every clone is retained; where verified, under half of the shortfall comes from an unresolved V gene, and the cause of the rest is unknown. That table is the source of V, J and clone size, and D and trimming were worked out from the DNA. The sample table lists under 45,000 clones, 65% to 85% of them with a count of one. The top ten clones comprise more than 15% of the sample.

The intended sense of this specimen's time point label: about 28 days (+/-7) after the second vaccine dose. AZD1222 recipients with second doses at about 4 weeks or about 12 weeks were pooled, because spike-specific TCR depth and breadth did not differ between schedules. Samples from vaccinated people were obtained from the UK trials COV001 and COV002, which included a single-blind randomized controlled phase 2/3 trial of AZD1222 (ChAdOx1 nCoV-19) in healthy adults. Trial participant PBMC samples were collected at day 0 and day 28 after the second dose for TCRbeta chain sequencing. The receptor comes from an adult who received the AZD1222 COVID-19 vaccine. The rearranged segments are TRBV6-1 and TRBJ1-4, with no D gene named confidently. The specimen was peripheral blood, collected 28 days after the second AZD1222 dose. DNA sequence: TGTGCCAGCAGTGAGAGGCATCGGACTAATGAAAAACTGTTTTTT. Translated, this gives CASSERHRTNEKLFF.